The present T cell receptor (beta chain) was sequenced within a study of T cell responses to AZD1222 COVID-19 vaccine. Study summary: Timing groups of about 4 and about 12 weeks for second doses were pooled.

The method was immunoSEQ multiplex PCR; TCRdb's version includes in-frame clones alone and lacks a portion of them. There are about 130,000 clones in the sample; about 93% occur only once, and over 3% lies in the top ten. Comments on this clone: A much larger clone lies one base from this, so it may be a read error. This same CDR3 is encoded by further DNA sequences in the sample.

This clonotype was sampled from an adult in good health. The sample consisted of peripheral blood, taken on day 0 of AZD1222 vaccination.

The CDR3 nucleotides read TGTGCCAGCAGCCAAGCCTACGAGCAGTACTTC. Amino acids: CASSQAYEQYF. The V gene is TRBV14, the J gene TRBJ2-7; no clear D. Trimming pared 1 base from V and 2 bases from J, leaving 0 bases between. Germline CDR1 and CDR2: SGHDN and FVKESK. The CDR3 runs 11 residues.